Below are 30 T cell receptor beta chains sequenced from a single sample in a study of technical replicates of blood from a handful of donors. Here immunoSEQ multiplex PCR was the method, and the copy in TCRdb shows in-frame clones only, minus some. The table has approximately 88,000 clones, about 96% seen once. The sample consisted of T cells isolated from PBMCs. Receptors were obtained from a human donor in good health.

The chain recombines TRBV11-2 with TRBJ2-7, with 7 bases identical to TRBD2. After removal of 5 bases from V and 3 bases from J, the junction contained 1 base not matched to a gene. Germline V lookup: CDR1 SGHAT, CDR2 FQNNGV. This CDR3 is built from 12 residues. CDR3 sequence: CASSRGVYEQYF. As DNA, the CDR3 is TGTGCCAGCAGCCGGGGGGTCTACGAGCAGTACTTC.

This chain links TRBV10-3 with TRBJ1-5; the match to TRBD1 covers 8 bases. The CDR3 runs to 15 residues. V lost 6 bases, J lost 2 bases, and 6 bases stayed unmatched. CDR1 is ENHRY, CDR2 SYGVKD, per germline. The chain's CDR3 is CAIRDDRGRNQPQHF. CDR3 DNA sequence: TGTGCCATCAGGGACGACAGGGGCCGCAATCAGCCCCAGCATTTT.

This chain joins TRBV6-6 and TRBJ2-1, with no clear D. The CDR3 is made up of 12 amino acids. V was clipped by 6 bases and J by 5 bases, with 8 bases between them. Looked up from germline, CDR1 is MNHNY and CDR2 is SVGAGI (reference sequence). The CDR3 DNA is TGTGCCAGCAGGAGTAGCAACAATGAGCAGTTCTTC. It translates to CASRSSNNEQFF.

A remark on this clone: Relative to the germline gene, one junction end is altered; a read error may explain this. The chain links TRBV7-6 to TRBJ2-1; 7 bases line up with TRBD2. The CDR3 consists of 13 residues. Germline V CDR1 and CDR2: SGHVS, FNYEAQ. This CDR3 is CASSPGLYNGQFF. The CDR3, as DNA: TGTGCCAGCAGCCCGGGACTATACAATGGGCAGTTCTTC.

This sequence joins TRBV5-5 and TRBJ2-6, with no clear D. Germline-derived CDR1 and CDR2 are SGHKS and YYEKEE (reference sequence). The CDR3 runs 18 residues. The V gene lost 4 bases and the J gene lost 0 bases, with 17 bases spanning the gap. The CDR3 here is CASSHRHSSNSGANVLTF. CDR3 DNA sequence: TGTGCCAGCAGCCACCGACACTCATCTAACTCTGGGGCCAACGTCCTGACTTTC.

The CDR3 nucleotides read TGTGCCAGCAGCTCCCGGGCGGGAAGCTCCTACGAGCAGTACTTC. It encodes CASSSRAGSSYEQYF. The rearrangement joins TRBV5-4 to TRBJ2-7; D is perhaps TRBD2 (6 bases). Germline CDR1 SGHNT, CDR2 YYREEE (reference sequence). The CDR3 is 15 residues long. Trimming left V 3 bases short and J 0 bases short, with 13 bases between.

Notes on this clone: Because the CDR3's place on the DNA is in doubt, the DNA is left out and the CDR3 is given as listed by TCRdb. The chain uses TRBV6-4 and TRBJ2-2; the table gives TRBD2 as D, unverified against the DNA. A total of 13 residues make up the CDR3, ends included. Germline lookup yields CDR1 MRHNA and CDR2 SNTAGT. CDR3 protein: CASSSSGTGELFF.

The chain employs TRBV6-1 and TRBJ2-7; 10 positions match TRBD1. CDR1 MNHNS and CDR2 SASEGT come from the germline V gene. V shed 6 bases, J shed 1 base, and the junction held 3 bases outside the gene matches. This CDR3 comprises 14 residues. CDR3 nucleotides: TGTGCCAGCAGACCGGGACAGGGGTCCTACGAGCAGTACTTC. This sequence encodes CASRPGQGSYEQYF.

As regards this clone: Other DNA sequences from this sample encode an identical CDR3 as well. The rearrangement uses TRBV6-1 and TRBJ2-7; D is possibly TRBD1 (6 bases). CDR1 and CDR2 (germline): MNHNS, SASEGT. The germline V and J ends were trimmed by 2 bases and 1 base, with 6 bases remaining between them. The CDR3 consists of 13 residues. The CDR3 sequence is CASSERGSYEQYF. The CDR3 nucleotides read TGTGCCAGCAGTGAAAGGGGGTCCTACGAGCAGTACTTC.

CDR3 protein: CASNKQGLEETQYF. The CDR3 DNA reads TGTGCCAGCAACAAACAGGGGCTAGAAGAGACCCAGTACTTC. The V and J genes are TRBV2 and TRBJ2-5, with 7 bases lining up with TRBD1. The CDR3 covers 14 residues. The trim removed 7 bases at V and 3 bases at J, leaving 8 bases unmatched. Germline CDR1 SNHLY, CDR2 FYNNEI. The full variable domain, its missing parts supplied by reference TRBV2 and TRBJ2-5, is EPEVTQTPSHQVTQMGQEVILRCVPISNHLYFYWYRQILGQKVEFLVSFYNNEISEKSEIFDDQFSVERPDGSNFTLKIRSTKLEDSAMYFCASNKQGLEETQYFGPGTRLLVL.

The V gene is TRBV7-2, the J gene TRBJ2-1, with TRBD2 identical over 11 bases. The V segment lost 6 bases and the J segment 7 bases; nucleotides outside the gene matches: 20. The CDR3 is made up of 19 amino acids. Germline values: CDR1 SGHTA, CDR2 FQGNSA. The CDR3 region is CASSYVYLVAGGRDNEQFF. The CDR3 DNA reads as TGTGCCAGCAGTTACGTATATTTGGTAGCGGGAGGGCGGGATAATGAGCAGTTCTTC.

The chain employs TRBV28 and TRBJ1-5, with D hard to call. Trimming cost V 7 bases and J 3 bases, with 13 bases left between them. This CDR3 has 14 amino acids. Germline V CDR1 and CDR2: MDHEN, SYDVKM. CDR3 residues: CASTLDFYNQPQHF. CDR3 nucleotide sequence: TGTGCCAGCACCCTCGACTTTTACAATCAGCCCCAGCATTTT.

This clone was counted once. The chain uses TRBV4-3 and TRBJ2-1, with TRBD2 identical over 7 bases. Germline values: CDR1 LGHNA, CDR2 YSLEER. Germline trimming cut 0 bases from V and 1 base from J; bases unmatched to any gene: 6. This CDR3 has 17 amino acids. The CDR3 DNA sequence: TGCGCCAGCAGCCAAGATCCCCCTAGCGGATCCTACAATGAGCAGTTCTTC. This translates into CASSQDPPSGSYNEQFF.

The V call is TRBV10-3, the J call TRBJ2-1, with TRBD1 matching 9 bases. Trimming cost V 5 bases and J 6 bases; bases outside gene matches: 2. This CDR3 spans 13 amino acids. Germline assignment: CDR1 ENHRY and CDR2 SYGVKD. CDR3 residues: CAISKDRGNEQFF. The DNA for the CDR3 is TGTGCCATCAGTAAGGACAGGGGCAATGAGCAGTTCTTC.

To note about this clone: A read error is likely, as this CDR3 ends without the conserved phenylalanine or tryptophan. It is unclear where the CDR3 begins or ends on the DNA, so no DNA is shown, and the CDR3 is as TCRdb lists it. CDR3 residues: CASSLACA. The chain combines TRBV5-1 with TRBJ1-1. The germline V gene encodes CDR1 SGHRS and CDR2 YFSETQ. Both ends counted, the CDR3 spans 8 residues.

This clone was detected only once. The chain joins TRBV4-3 to TRBJ2-3, with 7 bases matching TRBD1. The CDR3 loop spans 16 amino acids. V lost 3 bases to trimming and J lost 4 bases; unmatched junction nucleotides: 10. The germline V gene encodes CDR1 LGHNA and CDR2 YSLEER. The chain's CDR3 is CASSHGDRVGADTQYF. DNA for the CDR3: TGCGCCAGCAGCCATGGTGACAGGGTAGGAGCAGATACGCAGTATTTT.

The genes are TRBV5-6 and TRBJ1-5, with TRBD1 matching over 8 bases. The V gene end was trimmed by 4 bases and the J gene end by 6 bases; junction bases not matched to a gene: 6. Germline CDR1 SGHDT, CDR2 YYEEEE. The CDR3 covers 14 residues. In DNA form, the CDR3 reads TGTGCCAGCAGCCAGACAGGGGAGATTCAGCCCCAGCATTTT. This translates into CASSQTGEIQPQHF.

The chain uses TRBV6-5 and TRBJ2-5; TRBD1 might be the D (6 bases). The CDR3 consists of 14 residues. Germline CDR1 is MNHEY and CDR2 is SVGAGI. Trimming took 6 bases from V and 5 from J, leaving 16 bases between them. As DNA, the CDR3 is TGTGCCAGCAGCCTATCCCGGACAGCCGAGACCCAGTACTTC. Amino acid sequence: CASSLSRTAETQYF.

The rearrangement joins TRBV7-2 to TRBJ2-3; D might be TRBD2 (6 bases). This CDR3 region has 17 residues. The V end lost 0 bases, the J end lost 6 bases, and 19 bases lay between the germline ends. The germline CDR1 and CDR2 sequences are SGHTA and FQGNSA. The CDR3, as DNA: TGTGCCAGCAGCTTAGCGTTCAGGCGGGATGTCGGTGATACGCAGTATTTT. As protein: CASSLAFRRDVGDTQYF. The full variable domain, its missing parts supplied by reference TRBV7-2 and TRBJ2-3, is GAGVSQSPSNKVTEKGKDVELRCDPISGHTALYWYRQSLGQGLEFLIYFQGNSAPDKSGLPSDRFSAERTGGSVSTLTIQRTQQEDSAVYLCASSLAFRRDVGDTQYFGPGTRLTVL.

This clone has only one observation. V gene TRBV29-1 combines with J gene TRBJ2-7; TRBD2 matches 8 bases. Trimming cost V 1 base and J 4 bases; bases outside gene matches: 6. The germline V gene encodes CDR1 SQVTM and CDR2 ANQGSEA. The CDR3 sequence is 14 residues long. The CDR3 sequence is CSVEVGTRIYEQYF. The CDR3 coding sequence is TGCAGCGTTGAAGTGGGGACTAGAATATACGAGCAGTACTTC.

The rearrangement links TRBV9 to TRBJ2-7; a weak D match, TRBD2 (6 bases). The germline gives CDR1 SGDLS, CDR2 YYNGEE. This CDR3 comprises 11 residues. V lost 5 bases and J lost 7, with 10 bases in between. In nucleotides, the CDR3 is TGTGCCAGCAGTGGAGGGAAAGAGCAGTACTTC. Protein: CASSGGKEQYF.

The chain uses TRBV6-7 and TRBJ2-2, with D tentatively TRBD1 (5 bases). TRBV6-7 is an open reading frame whose function is uncertain. CDR3 size: 14 residues. The V end lost 2 bases, the J end lost 5 bases, and 9 bases lay between the germline ends. This CDR3 reads CASSYQGWTGELFF. The CDR3 DNA sequence: TGTGCCAGCAGTTACCAGGGATGGACCGGGGAGCTGTTTTTT.

The chain carries TRBV29-1 and TRBJ1-2; D remains unclear. The CDR3 extends over 11 amino acids. The ends were cut back, 3 bases at V and 6 bases at J, with 8 bases in the middle. In germline, CDR1 is SQVTM, CDR2 ANQGSEA. CDR3 in DNA: TGCAGCGTTGACCTCCGGGATGGCTACACCTTC. Encoded protein: CSVDLRDGYTF.

The V gene is TRBV5-1, the J gene TRBJ2-1; TRBD2 agrees at 12 bases. J lost 8 bases, V lost 5 bases, and 11 bases had no gene match. This CDR3 is 16 amino acids long. The germline V gene encodes CDR1 SGHRS and CDR2 YFSETQ. The CDR3 coding sequence is TGCGCCAGCAGTCTTAGACTAGCGGGAGCTGGGGATGAGCAGTTCTTC. Protein sequence: CASSLRLAGAGDEQFF.

This clone was seen a handful of times. The chain couples TRBV7-3 to TRBJ1-2; 9 bases align to TRBD1. V lost 5 bases, J lost 6 bases, and 7 bases stayed unmatched. Germline V gene data show CDR1 as SGHTA and CDR2 as FQGTGA. The CDR3 spans 14 residues. The CDR3 DNA follows: TGTGCCAGCAGCACCGGGACAGGGAAGGATGGCTACACCTTC. Translating gives CASSTGTGKDGYTF.

The rearrangement uses TRBV4-1 and TRBJ1-6; D is ambiguous. CDR1 is MGHRA, CDR2 YSYEKL, per germline. This CDR3 contains 15 residues. V lost 4 bases, J lost 8 bases, and 15 bases lay in between. This CDR3 is CASSRLSNGDSPLHF. The DNA of the CDR3 is TGCGCCAGCAGCCGACTGAGCAACGGGGATTCACCCCTCCACTTT.

This chain uses TRBV19 with TRBJ2-5; a weak D match, TRBD2 (6 bases). Trimming pared 3 bases from V and 1 base from J, leaving 9 bases between. The CDR3 sequence is 14 residues long. Germline lookup yields CDR1 LNHDA and CDR2 SQIVND (reference sequence). As DNA, the CDR3 is TGTGCCAGTAGTATGGACTATCTCCAAGAGACCCAGTACTTC. Residues: CASSMDYLQETQYF.

This sequence joins TRBV7-8 and TRBJ2-7, with 10 bases identical to TRBD1. Looked up from germline, CDR1 is SGHVS and CDR2 is FQNEAQ. Trimming at V came to 7 bases and at J to 4 bases, leaving 10 bases not matched to a gene. The length of the CDR3 is 15 residues. CDR3 nucleotide sequence: TGTGCCAGCAACTATCCCGACAGGGGGCTTTACGAGCAGTACTTC. Protein sequence: CASNYPDRGLYEQYF.

This rearrangement joins TRBV13 to TRBJ2-7, with D tentatively TRBD2 (5 bases). This CDR3 has 12 amino acids. The V end was cut by 3 bases, the J end by 7 bases, with 10 bases between. The germline V gene has CDR1 PRHDT and CDR2 FYEKMQ (reference sequence). The CDR3 loop reads CASSFGRGEQYF. The CDR3 DNA sequence: TGTGCCAGCAGCTTCGGCCGGGGTGAGCAGTACTTC.

V and J are TRBV29-1 and TRBJ2-7; D might be TRBD2 (5 bases). The CDR3 covers 13 residues. V lost 4 bases and J lost 0, with 10 bases in between. The germline V gene has CDR1 SQVTM and CDR2 ANQGSEA. In nucleotides, the CDR3 is TGCAGCGTTGTTGGAGGCCACTCCTACGAGCAGTACTTC. It encodes CSVVGGHSYEQYF.